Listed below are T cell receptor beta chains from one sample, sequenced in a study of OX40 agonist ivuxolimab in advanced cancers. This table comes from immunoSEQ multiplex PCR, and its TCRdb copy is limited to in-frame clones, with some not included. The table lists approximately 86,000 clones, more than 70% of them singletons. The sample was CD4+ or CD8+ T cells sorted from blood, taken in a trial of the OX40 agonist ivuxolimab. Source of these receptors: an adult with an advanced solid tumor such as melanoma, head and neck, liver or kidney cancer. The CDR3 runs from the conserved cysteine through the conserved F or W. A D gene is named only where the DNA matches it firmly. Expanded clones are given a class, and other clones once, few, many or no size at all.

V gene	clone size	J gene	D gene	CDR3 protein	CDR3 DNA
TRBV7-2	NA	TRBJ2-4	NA	CASSPYKNIQYF	TGTGCCAGCAGCCCCTACAAAAACATTCAGTACTTC
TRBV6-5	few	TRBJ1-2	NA	CASSPPNSYGYTF	TGTGCCAGCAGTCCCCCGAATTCCTATGGCTACACCTTC
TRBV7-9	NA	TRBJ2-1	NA	CASSSGAGYNEQFF	TGTGCCAGCAGCTCAGGGGCGGGCTACAATGAGCAGTTCTTC
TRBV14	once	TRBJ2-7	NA	CASSQWVSPYEQYF	TGTGCCAGCAGCCAATGGGTCAGCCCCTACGAGCAGTACTTC
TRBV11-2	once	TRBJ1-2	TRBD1	CASSLRTGANYGYTF	TGTGCCAGCAGCTTAAGGACAGGGGCTAACTATGGCTACACCTTC
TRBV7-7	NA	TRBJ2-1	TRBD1	CASSPGQGSYEQFF	TGTGCTAGCAGCCCGGGACAGGGGAGTTATGAGCAGTTCTTC
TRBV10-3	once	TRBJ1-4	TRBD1	CAISARQGYEKLFF	TGTGCCATCAGTGCAAGACAGGGTTATGAAAAACTGTTTTTT
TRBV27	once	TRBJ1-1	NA	CASSQAFNTEAFF	TGTGCCAGCAGTCAAGCATTTAACACTGAAGCTTTCTTT
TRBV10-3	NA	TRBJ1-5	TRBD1	CAITGGLNQPQHF	TGTGCCATCACAGGGGGCCTCAATCAGCCCCAGCATTTT
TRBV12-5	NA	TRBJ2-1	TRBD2	CASGLVGLAGHNEQFF	TGTGCTAGTGGTTTGGTTGGACTAGCTGGCCACAATGAGCAGTTCTTC
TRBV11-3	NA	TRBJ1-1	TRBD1	CASSLVAGGNTEAFF	TGTGCCAGCAGCTTAGTGGCAGGGGGTAACACTGAAGCTTTCTTT
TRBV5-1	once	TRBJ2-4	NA	CASSFGLNVPAGAKNIQYF	TGCGCCAGCAGCTTTGGCCTAAATGTCCCGGCGGGAGCCAAAAACATTCAGTACTTC
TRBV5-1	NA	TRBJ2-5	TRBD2	CAVRSGAGAGETQYF	TGCGCCGTAAGGTCGGGAGCCGGAGCGGGGGAGACCCAGTACTTC
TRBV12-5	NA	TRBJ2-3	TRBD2	CASGFSLAGGNTQYF	TGTGCTAGTGGTTTTTCCCTAGCGGGAGGAAATACGCAGTATTTT